These T cell receptor beta chains were read from a single sample in a study of cytotoxic CD8 clonotypes in ibrutinib-treated CLL. TCRdb's table, derived via immunoSEQ multiplex PCR, lists solely in-frame clones and lacks some. The sample yields more than 200,000 clones, 65% to 80% seen once. The material was PBMCs, obtained after 12 months of ibrutinib treatment. The receptors originated from a human donor with chronic lymphocytic leukemia. Each CDR3 is given with its conserved first and last residue. A D gene is named only where the DNA matches it firmly. For some rows the clone size is stated as once, few or many, or as a class when expanded; others skip it.

V gene	D gene	CDR3 length	J gene	clone size	CDR3 DNA	CDR3 protein
TRBV2	NA	13	TRBJ2-7	NA	TGTGCCAGCAGTTGGACAAGTACCTACGAGCAGTACTTC	CASSWTSTYEQYF
TRBV6-5	TRBD1	14	TRBJ1-2	NA	TGTGCCAGCAGTTACTTGGGACAGGGCTATGGCTACACCTTC	CASSYLGQGYGYTF
TRBV5-1	TRBD1	14	TRBJ2-1	NA	TGCGCCAGCCATTCGGGACAGATCTTAAATGAGCAGTTCTTC	CASHSGQILNEQFF
TRBV6-5	NA	14	TRBJ1-3	NA	TGTGCCAGCAGTGTGGGACACTCCGGAAACACCATATATTTT	CASSVGHSGNTIYF
TRBV14	NA	14	TRBJ1-2	NA	TGTGCCAGCAGCCAAGCAGGCATCAGCTATGGCTACACCTTC	CASSQAGISYGYTF
TRBV27	TRBD1	13	TRBJ2-7	NA	TGTGCCAGCAGGCCTACAGGGGGGTACGAGCAGTACTTC	CASRPTGGYEQYF
TRBV5-3	NA	18	TRBJ2-3	NA	TGTGCCAGAAGACACCGATTGGAGCGGATCAAGATCACAGATACGCAGTATTTT	CARRHRLERIKITDTQYF
TRBV28	NA	13	TRBJ1-2	many	TGTGCCAGCAGCCCTGCAGAGGGGGGTGGCTACACCTTC	CASSPAEGGGYTF
TRBV15	NA	14	TRBJ2-7	NA	TGTGCCACCAGCAGAGAACAAAGCTCCTACGAGCAGTACTTC	CATSREQSSYEQYF
TRBV18	NA	12	TRBJ1-1	NA	TGTGCCAGCTCAGCAGGGCCTACTGAAGCTTTCTTT	CASSAGPTEAFF
TRBV15	TRBD1	15	TRBJ2-7	NA	TGTGCCACCAGCAGGGGGGACAGGAGCTCCTACGAGCAGTACTTC	CATSRGDRSSYEQYF
TRBV27	NA	14	TRBJ1-4	NA	TGTGCCAGCAGTTCGGACACGGGTAATGAAAAACTGTTTTTT	CASSSDTGNEKLFF
TRBV30	NA	13	TRBJ1-5	NA	TGTGCCTGGAGTCGAGGTACGGATCAGCCCCAGCATTTT	CAWSRGTDQPQHF
TRBV9	NA	16	TRBJ1-2	NA	TGTGCCAGCAGCGTTACACCCACGGGAGGGGTCTCTGGCTACACCTTC	CASSVTPTGGVSGYTF
TRBV28	NA	15	TRBJ2-2	few	TGTGCCAGCAGATCGACGACATGGCTTGTCGGGGAGCTGTTTTTT	CASRSTTWLVGELFF
TRBV6-6	NA	16	TRBJ2-1	NA	TGTGCCAGCAGTTCCACCTCGACAGGCTCCTACAATGAGCAGTTCTTC	CASSSTSTGSYNEQFF
TRBV25-1	NA	15	TRBJ2-7	NA	TGTGCCAGCAGTGAATTTGAGGGGTTCGGCTACGAGCAGTACTTC	CASSEFEGFGYEQYF
TRBV6-6	TRBD1	13	TRBJ2-7	NA	TGTGCCAGCAGTTATACAGGGGACTACGAGCAGTACTTC	CASSYTGDYEQYF
TRBV25-1	NA	15	TRBJ1-6	NA	TGTGCCAGCAGCCCCTCCCCCCAGCGTAATTCACCCCTCCACTTT	CASSPSPQRNSPLHF
TRBV7-9	NA	15	TRBJ1-2	NA	TGTGCCAGCAGCCGTGGGGTCGAAGGGGGCTATGGCTACACCTTC	CASSRGVEGGYGYTF
TRBV2	TRBD1	15	TRBJ1-4	NA	TGTGCCAGCAGTGAAGGCAGGGGGCGAATTGAAAAACTGTTTTTT	CASSEGRGRIEKLFF
TRBV4-1	NA	14	TRBJ2-5	few	TGCGCCAGCAGCCACGAGGCCAGTCAAGAGACCCAGTACTTC	CASSHEASQETQYF
TRBV4-1	NA	16	TRBJ2-3	NA	TGCGCCAGCAGCCCTCGGAACACGTGGGACACAGATACGCAGTATTTT	CASSPRNTWDTDTQYF
TRBV19	TRBD1	15	TRBJ1-3	NA	TGTGCCAGTAATGAGGACAGGGGGCCTGGAAACACCATATATTTT	CASNEDRGPGNTIYF
TRBV19	TRBD2	14	TRBJ2-1	NA	TGTGCCACCACGCGGGCTAGCGGGCCCAATGAGCAGTTCTTC	CATTRASGPNEQFF
TRBV7-2	TRBD1	15	TRBJ1-2	few	TGTGCCAGCAGCTTACGACAGGGAGCTAACTATGGCTACACCTTC	CASSLRQGANYGYTF
TRBV5-4	TRBD1	16	TRBJ2-7	NA	TGTGCCAGCAGCTTGATGACCGGGACAGGGGTCTACGAGCAGTACTTC	CASSLMTGTGVYEQYF
TRBV9	NA	13	TRBJ2-1	NA	TGTGCCAGCAGCGGGGGGGATCGGCATGAGCAGTTCTTC	CASSGGDRHEQFF
TRBV6-5	TRBD2	15	TRBJ2-2	many	TGTGCCAGCAGACGCGGGGGGGCCAGCACCGGGGAGCTGTTTTTT	CASRRGGASTGELFF
TRBV27	TRBD1	15	TRBJ2-1	NA	TGTGCCAGCAGTCCGACCACAGGGGCCCACAATGAGCAGTTCTTC	CASSPTTGAHNEQFF
TRBV27	TRBD1	15	TRBJ1-2	NA	TGTGCCAGCAGTACCCGGACAGGGGTAAACTATGGCTACACCTTC	CASSTRTGVNYGYTF
TRBV15	TRBD1	17	TRBJ1-1	once	TGTGCCACCAGCACCACAGACAGGGGGCATGGGAACACTGAAGCTTTCTTT	CATSTTDRGHGNTEAFF
TRBV7-9	NA	15	TRBJ1-2	NA	TGTGCCAGCAGCTTAACCAGGACAGACCTCTATGGCTACACCTTC	CASSLTRTDLYGYTF
TRBV5-1	NA	13	TRBJ1-1	once	TGCGCCAGCACCTTGCCAGGTAACACTGAAGCTTTCTTT	CASTLPGNTEAFF
TRBV19	NA	17	TRBJ2-7	NA	TGTGCCAGTCGGGCGACAGATTGGACGGGACGAAGCTACGAGCAGTACTTC	CASRATDWTGRSYEQYF
TRBV5-1	NA	13	TRBJ2-7	NA	TGCGCCAGCAGCTTCACTACAGCAGGCGAGCAGTACTTC	CASSFTTAGEQYF
TRBV30	NA	14	TRBJ2-2	NA	TGTGCCTGGTTGCCGGAACGTAACACCGGGGAGCTGTTTTTT	CAWLPERNTGELFF
TRBV15	TRBD1	16	TRBJ1-5	NA	TGTGCCACCAGCAGAGATAGGGACAGGTTAAATCAGCCCCAGCATTTT	CATSRDRDRLNQPQHF
TRBV11-3	NA	13	TRBJ1-2	NA	TGTGCCAGCGGGCGGCAGGGAATGAATGGCTACACCTTC	CASGRQGMNGYTF
TRBV7-2	TRBD1	15	TRBJ2-7	NA	TGTGCCAGCAGCCCCCGGACAGGCCTATCCTACGAGCAGTACTTC	CASSPRTGLSYEQYF